This T cell receptor beta chain emerged from a study of shared clonotypes between healthy human individuals. Samples underwent the assay at deep level. In replicate PCRs of sorted subsets, roughly 190 ng DNA, about 30,000 T cell genomes, was used. TCRdb's table, derived via immunoSEQ multiplex PCR, lists solely in-frame clones and lacks some. The repertoire includes under 2.5 million clones, 85% to 95% of them detected once, and 0.37% sits in the top ten. All donors qualified as healthy HIV-negative adults and had experienced no recent acute infections or vaccinations. The ends lost 3 bases at V and 2 bases at J; junction bases unmatched: 3. The CDR3 runs to 16 residues. Per germline, CDR1 LNHDA and CDR2 SQIVND (reference sequence).

The TCR comes from a man aged 18 to 29 in good health. Some clones in this sample may be carry-over from other donors' samples. The source material was naive CD4+ T cells from PBMCs. Specified subset: CD45RA+ positively selected. The V gene is TRBV19, the J gene TRBJ2-3, with 12 bases identical to TRBD2. The CDR3 DNA follows: TGTGCCAGTAGTATGGGGACTAGCGGGTCCACAGATACGCAGTATTTT. Residues: CASSMGTSGSTDTQYF.